This T cell receptor beta chain was captured in a study of human T cells and chemical hapten exposure. Library preparation tagged each individual cDNA molecule with a unique molecular identifier. Using its own MiXCR run on the RACE reads, TCRdb lists one record per CDR3 protein. The sample yields under 90,000 distinct CDR3 sequences, over 7% seen once. As to time point: healthy volunteer bleed at 6 weeks. It was unfractionated whole blood from which total RNA was extracted. The germline V gene has CDR1 MNHEY and CDR2 SMNVEV (reference sequence). There are 15 residues in the CDR3. With 2 bases clipped from V and 4 bases from J, the junction kept 7 bases outside the gene matches. This clonotype turned up a few times.

The sample was whole blood. This sequence was found in a male donor in good health. Some clones in this sample may be carry-over from other donors' samples. The rearrangement uses TRBV27 and TRBJ2-7; 8 nucleotides line up with TRBD1. The CDR3 loop is CASSLQGAKGYEQYF. In DNA, the CDR3 is TGTGCCAGCAGTTTACAGGGGGCAAAGGGGTACGAGCAGTACTTC.